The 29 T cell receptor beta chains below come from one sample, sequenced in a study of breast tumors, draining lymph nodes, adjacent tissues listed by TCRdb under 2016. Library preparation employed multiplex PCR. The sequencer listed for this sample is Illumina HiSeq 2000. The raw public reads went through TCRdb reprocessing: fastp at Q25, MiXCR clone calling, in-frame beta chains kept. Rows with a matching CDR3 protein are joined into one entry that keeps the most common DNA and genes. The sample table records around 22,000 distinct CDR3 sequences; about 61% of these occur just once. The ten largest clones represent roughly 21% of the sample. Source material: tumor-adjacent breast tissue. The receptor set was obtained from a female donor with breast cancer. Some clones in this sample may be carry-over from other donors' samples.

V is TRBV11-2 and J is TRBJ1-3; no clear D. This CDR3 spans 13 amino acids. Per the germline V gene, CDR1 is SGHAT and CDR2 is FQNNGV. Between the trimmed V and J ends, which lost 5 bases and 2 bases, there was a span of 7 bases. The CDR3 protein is CASSPGAGNTIYF. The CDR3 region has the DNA TGTGCCAGCAGCCCCGGAGCTGGAAACACCATATATTTT.

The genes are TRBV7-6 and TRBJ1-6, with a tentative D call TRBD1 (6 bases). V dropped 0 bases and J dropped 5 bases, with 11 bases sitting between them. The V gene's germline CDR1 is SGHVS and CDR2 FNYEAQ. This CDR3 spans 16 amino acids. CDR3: CASSLASDRDNSPLHF. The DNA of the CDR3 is TGTGCCAGCAGCTTAGCCTCGGACAGAGATAATTCACCCCTCCACTTT.

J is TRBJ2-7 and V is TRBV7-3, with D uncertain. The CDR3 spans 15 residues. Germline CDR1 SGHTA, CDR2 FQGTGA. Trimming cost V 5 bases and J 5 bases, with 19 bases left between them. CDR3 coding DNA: TGTGCCAGCAGCCGTTCCATCGGCGGATCCAACGAGCAGTACTTC. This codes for CASSRSIGGSNEQYF.

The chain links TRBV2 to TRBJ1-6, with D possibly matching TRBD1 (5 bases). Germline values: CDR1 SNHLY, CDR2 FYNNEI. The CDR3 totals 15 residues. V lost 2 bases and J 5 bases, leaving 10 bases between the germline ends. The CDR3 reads CASSERDRDNSPLHF. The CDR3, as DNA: TGTGCCAGCAGTGAACGCGACAGAGATAATTCACCCCTCCACTTT.

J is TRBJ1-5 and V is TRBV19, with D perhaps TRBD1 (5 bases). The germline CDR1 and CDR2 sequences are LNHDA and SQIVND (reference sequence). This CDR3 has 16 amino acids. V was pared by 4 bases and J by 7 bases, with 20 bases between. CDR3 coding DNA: TGTGCCAGTAGTACCCCACAGTTTGGCGAGGGGCAGCCCCAGCATTTT. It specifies CASSTPQFGEGQPQHF.

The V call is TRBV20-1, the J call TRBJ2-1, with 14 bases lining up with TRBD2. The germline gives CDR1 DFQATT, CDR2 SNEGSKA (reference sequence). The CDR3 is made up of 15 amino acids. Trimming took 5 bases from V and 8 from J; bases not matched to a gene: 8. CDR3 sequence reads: CSAVPGTSGGDEQFF. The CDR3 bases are TGCAGTGCTGTCCCCGGGACTAGCGGGGGAGATGAGCAGTTCTTC.

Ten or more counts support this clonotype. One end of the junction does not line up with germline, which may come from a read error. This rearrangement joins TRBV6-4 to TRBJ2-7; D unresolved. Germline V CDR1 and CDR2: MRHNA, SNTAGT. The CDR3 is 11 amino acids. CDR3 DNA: TGTGCCAGCAGTCACTCTCTCGAGCAGTACTTC. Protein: CASSHSLEQYF.

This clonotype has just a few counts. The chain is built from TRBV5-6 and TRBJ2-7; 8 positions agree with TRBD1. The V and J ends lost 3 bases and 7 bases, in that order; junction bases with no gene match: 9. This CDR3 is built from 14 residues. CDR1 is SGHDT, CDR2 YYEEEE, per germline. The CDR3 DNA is TGTGCCAGCAGCTACGGGACAGGCCTAAGGGAGCAGTACTTC. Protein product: CASSYGTGLREQYF.

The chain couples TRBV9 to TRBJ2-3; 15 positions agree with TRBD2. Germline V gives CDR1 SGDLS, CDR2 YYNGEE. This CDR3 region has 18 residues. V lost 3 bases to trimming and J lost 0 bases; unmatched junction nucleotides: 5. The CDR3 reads CASSGGLAGGPSTDTQYF. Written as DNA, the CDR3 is TGTGCCAGCAGCGGGGGACTAGCGGGAGGACCTAGCACAGATACGCAGTATTTT.

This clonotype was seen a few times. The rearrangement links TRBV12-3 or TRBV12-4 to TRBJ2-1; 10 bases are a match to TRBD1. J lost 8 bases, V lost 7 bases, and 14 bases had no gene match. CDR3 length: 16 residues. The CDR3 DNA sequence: TGTGCCAGCACCTCCACCGGGACAGGGGATTGGGATGAGCAGTTCTTC. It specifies CASTSTGTGDWDEQFF.

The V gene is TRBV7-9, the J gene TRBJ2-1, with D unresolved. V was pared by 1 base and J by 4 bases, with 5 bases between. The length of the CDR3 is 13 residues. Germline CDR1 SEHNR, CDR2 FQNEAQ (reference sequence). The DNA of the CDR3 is TGTGCCAGCAGCTTAGTTCGGTACAATGAGCAGTTCTTC. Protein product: CASSLVRYNEQFF.

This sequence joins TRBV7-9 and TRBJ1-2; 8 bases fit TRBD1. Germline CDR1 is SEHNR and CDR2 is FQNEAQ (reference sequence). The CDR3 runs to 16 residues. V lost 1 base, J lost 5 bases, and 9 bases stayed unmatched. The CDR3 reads CASSLVTGGQPYGYTF. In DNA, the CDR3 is TGTGCCAGCAGCTTAGTAACAGGGGGGCAACCTTATGGCTACACCTTC.

The CDR3 loop reads CASTPGTGNYGYTF. The CDR3, as DNA: TGTGCCAGCACCCCTGGGACAGGGAACTATGGCTACACCTTC. The rearrangement links TRBV7-2 to TRBJ1-2, with 9 nucleotides matching TRBD1. CDR3 size: 14 residues. Germline V gives CDR1 SGHTA, CDR2 FQGNSA. V dropped 7 bases and J dropped 2; count of bases not matched to a gene: 5.

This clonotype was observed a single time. The CDR3 bases are TGCGCCAGCAGCCCGACAGAGGGAAACGAAAAACTGTTTTTT. This translates into CASSPTEGNEKLFF. The chain joins TRBV4-1 to TRBJ1-4, with D tentatively TRBD1 (5 bases). Germline CDR1 MGHRA, CDR2 YSYEKL. V shed 4 bases and J shed 8 bases, with 14 bases lying between them. The CDR3 is 14 amino acids.

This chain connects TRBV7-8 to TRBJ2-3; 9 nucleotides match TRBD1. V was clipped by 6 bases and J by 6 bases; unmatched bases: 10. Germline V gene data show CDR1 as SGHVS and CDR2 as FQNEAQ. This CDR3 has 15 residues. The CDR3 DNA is TGTGCCAGCAGTGTTCACAGGGGGCCTGGGGATACGCAGTATTTT. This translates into CASSVHRGPGDTQYF.

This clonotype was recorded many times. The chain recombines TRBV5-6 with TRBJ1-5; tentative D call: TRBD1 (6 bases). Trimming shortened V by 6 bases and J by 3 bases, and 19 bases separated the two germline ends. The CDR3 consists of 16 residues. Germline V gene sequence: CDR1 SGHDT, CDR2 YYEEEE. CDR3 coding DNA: TGTGCCAGCAACCGGTGGGGGGCGGTCGTCAATCAGCCCCAGCATTTT. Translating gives CASNRWGAVVNQPQHF.

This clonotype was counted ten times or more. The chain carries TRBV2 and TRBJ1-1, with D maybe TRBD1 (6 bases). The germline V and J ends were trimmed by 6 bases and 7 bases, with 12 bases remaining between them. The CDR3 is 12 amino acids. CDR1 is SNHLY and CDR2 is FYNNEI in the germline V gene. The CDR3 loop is CASRDSGHEAFF. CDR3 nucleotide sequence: TGTGCCAGCAGGGACAGTGGCCATGAAGCTTTCTTT.

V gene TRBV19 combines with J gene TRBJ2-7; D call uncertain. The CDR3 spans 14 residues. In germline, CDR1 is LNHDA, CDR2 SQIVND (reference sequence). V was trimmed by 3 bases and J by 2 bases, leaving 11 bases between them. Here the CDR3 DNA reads TGTGCCAGTAGTATTCGGATTGCCCCCTACGAGCAGTACTTC. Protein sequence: CASSIRIAPYEQYF.

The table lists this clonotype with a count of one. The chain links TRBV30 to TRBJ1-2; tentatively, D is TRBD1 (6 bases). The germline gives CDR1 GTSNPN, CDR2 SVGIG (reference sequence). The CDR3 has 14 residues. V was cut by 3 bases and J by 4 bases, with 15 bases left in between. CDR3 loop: CAWRLGGASYGYTF. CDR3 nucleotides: TGTGCCTGGAGACTGGGGGGCGCCAGCTATGGCTACACCTTC.

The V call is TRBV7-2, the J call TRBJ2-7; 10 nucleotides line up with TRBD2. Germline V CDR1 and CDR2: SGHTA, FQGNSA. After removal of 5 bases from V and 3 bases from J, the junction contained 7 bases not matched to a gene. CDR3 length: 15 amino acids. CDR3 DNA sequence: TGTGCCAGCAGCAGGACTAGCGGAGAATTCTACGAGCAGTACTTC. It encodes CASSRTSGEFYEQYF.

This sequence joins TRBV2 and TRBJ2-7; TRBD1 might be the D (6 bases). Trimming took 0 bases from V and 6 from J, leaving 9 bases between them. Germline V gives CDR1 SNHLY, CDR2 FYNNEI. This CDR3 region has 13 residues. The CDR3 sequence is CASSEALGGEQYV. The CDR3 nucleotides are TGTGCCAGCAGTGAAGCGCTAGGGGGCGAGCAGTACGTC.

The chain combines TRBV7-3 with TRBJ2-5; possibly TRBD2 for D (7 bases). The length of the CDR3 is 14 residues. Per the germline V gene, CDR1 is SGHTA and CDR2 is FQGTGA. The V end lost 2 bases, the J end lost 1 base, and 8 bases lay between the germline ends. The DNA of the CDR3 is TGTGCCAGCAGCTTAGCGGGGGCCCAAGAGACCCAGTACTTC. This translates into CASSLAGAQETQYF.

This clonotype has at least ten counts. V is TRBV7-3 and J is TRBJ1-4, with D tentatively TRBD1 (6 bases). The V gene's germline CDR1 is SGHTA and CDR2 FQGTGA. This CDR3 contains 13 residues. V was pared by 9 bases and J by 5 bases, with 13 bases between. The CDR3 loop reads CARGGGGNEKLFF. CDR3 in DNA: TGTGCCAGAGGGGGGGGGGGGAATGAAAAACTGTTTTTT. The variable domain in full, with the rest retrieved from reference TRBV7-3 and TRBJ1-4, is GAGVSQTPSNKVTEKGKYVELRCDPISGHTALYWYRQSLGQGPEFLIYFQGTGAADDSGLPNDRFFAVRPEGSVSTLKIQRTERGDSAVYLCARGGGGNEKLFFGSGTQLSVL.

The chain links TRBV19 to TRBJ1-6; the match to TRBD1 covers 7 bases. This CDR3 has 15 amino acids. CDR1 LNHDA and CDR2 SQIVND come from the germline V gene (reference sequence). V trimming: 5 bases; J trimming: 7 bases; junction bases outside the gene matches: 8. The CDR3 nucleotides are TGTGCCAGTAGTTCGGGACAGCGTTTCAATTCACCCCTCCACTTT. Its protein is CASSSGQRFNSPLHF.

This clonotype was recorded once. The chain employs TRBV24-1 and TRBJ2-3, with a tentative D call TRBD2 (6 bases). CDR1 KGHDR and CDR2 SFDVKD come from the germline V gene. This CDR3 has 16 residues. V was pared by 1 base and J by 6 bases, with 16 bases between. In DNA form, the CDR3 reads TGTGCCACCAGTGATTTAGGAGGGCCGGGAGCCGATACGCAGTATTTT. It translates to CATSDLGGPGADTQYF.

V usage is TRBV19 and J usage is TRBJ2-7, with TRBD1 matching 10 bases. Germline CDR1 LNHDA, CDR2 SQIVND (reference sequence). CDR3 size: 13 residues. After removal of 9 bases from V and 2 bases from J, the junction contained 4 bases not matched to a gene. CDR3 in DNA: TGTGCCAGCCGGACAGGGGGACCCTACGAGCAGTACTTC. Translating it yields CASRTGGPYEQYF.

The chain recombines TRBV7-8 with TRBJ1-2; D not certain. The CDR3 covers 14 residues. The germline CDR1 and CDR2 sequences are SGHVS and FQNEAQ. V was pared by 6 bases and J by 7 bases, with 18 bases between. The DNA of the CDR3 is TGTGCCAGCAGTCCTTCGATAGAGATCGGTGGCTACACCTTC. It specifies CASSPSIEIGGYTF.

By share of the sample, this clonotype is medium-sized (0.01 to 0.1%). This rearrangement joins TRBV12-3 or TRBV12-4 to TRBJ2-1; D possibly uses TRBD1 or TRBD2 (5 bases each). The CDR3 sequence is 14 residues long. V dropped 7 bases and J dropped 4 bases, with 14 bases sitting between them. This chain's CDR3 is CASTSGTYYNEQFF. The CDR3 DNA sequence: TGTGCCAGCACCTCCGGGACCTATTACAATGAGCAGTTCTTC.

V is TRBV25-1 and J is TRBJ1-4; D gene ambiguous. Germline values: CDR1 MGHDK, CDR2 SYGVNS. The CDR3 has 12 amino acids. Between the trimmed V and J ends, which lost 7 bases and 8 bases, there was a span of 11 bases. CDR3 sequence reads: CASTGGREKLFF. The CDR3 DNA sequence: TGTGCCAGCACCGGTGGTCGAGAAAAACTGTTTTTT.